This T cell receptor beta chain was documented in a study of blood T cell repertoires in COVID-19. Study information: The samples span acute and convalescent COVID-19 from the United States, Italy and Spain. Sample material is recorded as cDNA or gDNA derived from T cells, B-cell-depleted T cells, or PBMCs.

Authors' data handling: Counts of nucleated cells, estimated from reference gene primer amplification, were obtained. Data came from immunoSEQ multiplex PCR; TCRdb stores just in-frame clones and leaves some out. Clone size and the V and J calls come from that table; the DNA yielded D and trimming. The table has more than 100,000 clones, over 75% seen once. Only a few counts were recorded for this clone. Source material: peripheral blood. The TCR was taken from a man aged 60-69 years with active or convalescent COVID-19.

The CDR3 protein is CASSSGGGSSKNIQYF. The CDR3, as DNA: TGCGCCAGCAGTTCCGGTGGGGGCTCGTCCAAAAACATTCAGTACTTC. The J gene is TRBJ2-4, the V gene TRBV5-1; perhaps TRBD1 as D (6 bases). Germline-derived CDR1 and CDR2 are SGHRS and YFSETQ. V was shortened by 5 bases and J by 2 bases, with 17 bases between the two germline ends. The CDR3 is 16 amino acids.